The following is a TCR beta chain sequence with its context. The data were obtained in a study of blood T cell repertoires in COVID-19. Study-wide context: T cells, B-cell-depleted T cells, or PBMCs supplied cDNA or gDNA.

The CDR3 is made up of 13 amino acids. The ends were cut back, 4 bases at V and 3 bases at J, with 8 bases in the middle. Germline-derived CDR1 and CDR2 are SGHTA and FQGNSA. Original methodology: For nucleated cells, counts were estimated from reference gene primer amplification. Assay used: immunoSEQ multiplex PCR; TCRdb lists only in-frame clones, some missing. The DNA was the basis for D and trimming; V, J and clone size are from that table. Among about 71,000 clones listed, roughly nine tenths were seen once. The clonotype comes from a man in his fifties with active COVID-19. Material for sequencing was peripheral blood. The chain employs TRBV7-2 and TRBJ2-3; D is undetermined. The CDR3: CASSSTTTDTQYF. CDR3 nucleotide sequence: TGTGCCAGCAGCTCAACTACAACAGATACGCAGTATTTT.